The T cell receptor (beta chain) under discussion was sequenced for a study of cytomegalovirus exposure and HLA in healthy donors (dated by TCRdb to between 2016 and 2019). Study-wide context: An earlier analysis of several hundred of the donors reported about 290 Gb of sequence data and around 120 million unique TCR beta sequences from about 179 million T cells. In a later genetic analysis, genome-wide SNP genotypes for about three fifths of the roughly 670 donors were used, and that subset was treated as a discovery cohort. A later analysis re-analyzed previously published TCR beta repertoires from 660 or so donors and added high-resolution HLA genotyping to study TCR occurrence patterns. Rather than drawing on any new phenotypic data, the later analysis identified candidate immune exposures from TCR beta sequences and the way those sequences occurred across donors. A separate validation cohort of 90 to 150 different subjects was used in addition to the 666-subject first cohort. A handful of DR-DQ haplotypes were handled as single units for association and clustering because linkage in the cohort was strong. Every discovery cohort repertoire had been produced on one sequencing platform. Approximately 300 gigabases of sequencing data and roughly 80 million unique TCR sequences made up an early release that covered several hundred HLA-typed donors. Typing coverage varied by locus: roughly 629-640 donors for A, B, C, DRB1 and DQB1; roughly 520 for DQA1; around 610 for DPA1; 450 to 480 for DPB1. Of the 350 to 450 genotyped donors, 65% to 90% fell in the genetic ancestry cluster associated with self-reported Caucasian donors. The study was designed to test whether signatures of past pathogen exposure could be identified by cataloging public T cell receptors. Both class I and class II loci were covered by HLA typing, at four-digit resolution. The study used immunosequencing to profile the T cell repertoires of several hundred subjects and linked those repertoires to cytomegalovirus serostatus. In an earlier analysis of roughly 540 of the donors, high-throughput TCR beta sequencing was used to judge whether each TCR beta V gene segment behaved as functional or pseudogenic. Alongside the repertoire data, information on donor age, sex, ethnicity and CMV serostatus was compiled. Among 300 to 500 genotyped donors of the cohort, an average of around 220,000 unique TCR beta nucleotide sequences was sequenced per donor, of which roughly 18% were non-productive. To predict cytomegalovirus infection status, the study brought together high-throughput TCR immunosequencing, statistical association of individual TCRs with disease status, and machine learning. Broader findings and caveats from the paper: An association between a missense DCLRE1C variant and V-gene and J-gene trimming of TCR beta chains was found in a later genetic analysis and replicated in an independent cohort. According to a later analysis, TCR association rates differed among HLA loci, with DRB1 alleles showing the most associated TCRs and HLA-C alleles showing the fewest. Over 15 rarely observed V segments, including chromosome 9 orphons, were excluded from the earlier analysis of several hundred of the donors because counts were too low. It was suggested by the authors that the approach could potentially be generalized to other disease states and immunological phenotypes. A few of the identified cytomegalovirus-associated TCR beta chains were confirmed in vitro to be specific for cytomegalovirus antigens. Correlated functional status among segregating V segments might reflect linkage disequilibrium, but an unknown experimental factor could not be ruled out. Presence/absence analyses assumed roughly uniform sequencing depth across donors, an assumption that may not hold. A later genetic analysis reported fewer N-insertions in productive TCRs among donors in an Asian-associated ancestry cluster than the 666-donor mean. Because HLA typing was unavailable for some donors at each locus, only the typed subset was used in association tests. While some public TCRs were present in many individuals, most TCR sequences turned up only very rarely across donors. In this cohort, only TCR beta chains were sequenced, and detectable features were limited by the absence of alpha or paired-chain data. Cytomegalovirus status was reported to be diagnosed by the classifier with high specificity and sensitivity in both the original and validation cohorts. The study listed 150 to 200 TCR beta chains as associated with cytomegalovirus. Specific HLA alleles were associated with more than 15,000 TCR beta sequences at a false discovery rate of 0.05 in a later analysis. A further reported finding was that TCR beta sequences accurately predicted the HLA-A and HLA-B alleles for most subjects in the first cohort. When HLA alleles, especially DR and DQ, strongly co-occurred, attributing TCR associations to individual alleles was difficult. A cluster of highly shared sequence variants was judged likely to be a technical artifact of the sequencing pipeline. In a later analysis, HLA-associated TCR beta chains showed more clonal expansion and lower generation probabilities than non-associated chains that were equally common. Some IMGT-functional V segments, including TRBV6-2 and TRBV6-3, could not be told apart with the 87-base-pair reads, so those segments were excluded. Most CMV-associated TCR beta chains appeared to be HLA-restricted in a later analysis, and the HLA associations seemed to be driven largely by CMV exposure. In an earlier analysis of more than 500 of the donors, most TCR beta V segments appeared in productive rearrangements about 87% or about 30% of the time, broadly matching IMGT annotations. A later analysis reported that several top co-occurrence clusters appeared linked to parvovirus B19, influenza, CMV and Epstein-Barr virus. CMV serostatus was the only immune exposure information available for the cohort.

This clone was found once. What this receptor recognizes is not known. No base qualities exist here, and no much larger clone lies one base off it. Its CDR3 holds 15 amino acids, cysteine through phenylalanine. Only CDR3 DNA is held: 45 bases, read in frame from base 1. In the germline V gene, CDR1 corresponds to SGHTA and CDR2 to FQGNSA. V loses 5 bases at its end and J loses 4 bases; junction bases beyond the gene matches: 4. The cohort comprised 666 healthy bone marrow donors. At the time of sampling, every cohort member was nominally healthy, though immune exposures that went unrecorded were likely present. The donor was CMV seronegative and belonged to the group of approximately 320 seronegative cohort members. A peripheral blood sample was provided by each donor, and peripheral blood mononuclear cells were used for TCR beta sequencing. Genomic DNA extraction from the blood cell samples was performed with the Qiagen DNeasy Blood Extraction Kit.

The library was prepared using the immunoSEQ multiplex PCR assay. The multiplex PCR relied on a mix of 60 forward primers for TCR Vbeta segments and 13 reverse primers for TCR Jbeta segments. A multiplex PCR assay on genomic DNA amplified the CDR3 region of rearranged TCR beta genes. Amplified TCR beta libraries were sequenced as 87-base-pair reads on the Illumina HiSeq System. The authors processed their data as follows. A later analysis counted tens of millions of unique TCR beta chains across the 550 to 750 repertoires, and approximately 11 million of these chains were shared by at least two donors. A nearest-neighbor algorithm error-corrected the raw reads and collapsed the reads into unique sequences, merging closely related sequences to remove PCR and sequencing errors. CDR3 sequences were aligned to IMGT reference sequences to assign V, D and J gene segments. For a sequence to be retained, at least a six-nucleotide match to both a V gene segment and a J gene segment was required. Rearrangements were classified as productive when the CDR3 lacked stop codons and remained in frame with V and J, and all other rearrangements were classified as non-productive. CDR3 was defined by IMGT convention, running from the second conserved V-encoded cysteine to the conserved J-encoded phenylalanine. The earlier analysis of some 600 of the donors excluded sequences that lacked an unambiguous match to a single V gene segment. In an earlier analysis of 587 of the donors, V segments were called functional above 56.7% productive rearrangements and were called segregating when the between-donor standard deviation exceeded 5%. To diagnose cytomegalovirus status from the catalog of TCR beta chain sequences, a statistical classification framework was built. A later analysis assigned V and J genes by comparing TCR nucleotide sequences with IMGT/GENE-DB human TR gene sequences. In a later analysis, CDR3 sequences and most-parsimonious VDJ recombination scenarios were assigned using the TCRdist pipeline. In a later analysis, every TCR beta chain was defined by the combination of its CDR3 amino acid sequence and its V-gene family, and reads without a unique V-gene family were dropped. To address suspected cross-contamination and a sequencing artifact, a later analysis removed roughly 580 highly shared, low-generation-probability nucleotide sequences. A later analysis calculated a clonal expansion index for each public chain from normalized within-repertoire ranks of inferred template counts. In a later analysis, generation probabilities were computed using a VDJ recombination model fitted to out-of-frame rearrangements, and the results were checked against IGoR. In a later analysis, hypergeometric tests were used to score TCR-TCR, TCR-HLA and TCR-CMV co-occurrence, with a repertoire-size bias correction applied to TCR pairs. False discovery rates were estimated in a later analysis by permuting HLA or CMV assignments 20 times. In a later analysis, co-occurring TCRs were grouped using DBSCAN, with TCRdist sequence similarity added in when clustering inside HLA-allele-positive subsets. For co-occurrence clustering, repertoires with fewer than 30,000 or more than 120,000 public chains were excluded, along with about five repertoires with anomalous nucleotide sharing. The table comes from immuneACCESS by way of TCRdb, which keeps in-frame sequences with V and J called. Part of the clones is missing from these tables; in studies checked, under half for an unresolved V gene and the rest for unknown reasons. The DNA gave D and trimming, while V, J and clone size come from that table. The sample data list approximately 160,000 clones, and under 90% of these were observed just once. The ten biggest clones cover around 1.5% of the sample.

This sequence was found in a male donor in good health and CMV-seronegative. Rearrangement joined TRBV7-2 to TRBJ2-7, and TRBD2 matches 14 of the central bases. The source material was PBMCs. The DNA reads as follows: TGTGCCAGCAGCAGCAGGACTAGCGGGGGGTACGAGCAGTACTTC. Translation gives CASSSRTSGGYEQYF.